This T cell receptor beta chain was identified during a study of blood T cell repertoires in COVID-19. Overall study: Samples representing acute and convalescent COVID-19 were sourced from the United States, Italy and Spain. From T cells, B-cell-depleted T cells, or PBMCs came the material, which was cDNA or gDNA.

The V gene's germline CDR1 is LGHDT and CDR2 YNNKEL (reference sequence). The CDR3 covers 15 residues. V dropped 1 base and J dropped 6 bases, with 10 bases sitting between them. Original methodology: Reference gene primer amplification gave nucleated cell count estimates. The method was immunoSEQ multiplex PCR; TCRdb's version includes in-frame clones alone and lacks a portion of them. Clonal size and the V and J genes are those of that table, whereas D and trimming came from the DNA. Among 130,000 or so clones listed, 81% were seen once. The receptor's source is a woman aged 55-69 years with active or convalescent COVID-19. The genes are TRBV3-1 (or the pseudogene TRBV3-2) and TRBJ1-6, with D maybe TRBD1 (6 bases). The sequenced material came from peripheral blood. The CDR3 DNA reads as TGTGCCAGCAGCCAAGTAGAAGGGGGTAATTCACCCCTCCACTTT. Its protein product is CASSQVEGGNSPLHF.